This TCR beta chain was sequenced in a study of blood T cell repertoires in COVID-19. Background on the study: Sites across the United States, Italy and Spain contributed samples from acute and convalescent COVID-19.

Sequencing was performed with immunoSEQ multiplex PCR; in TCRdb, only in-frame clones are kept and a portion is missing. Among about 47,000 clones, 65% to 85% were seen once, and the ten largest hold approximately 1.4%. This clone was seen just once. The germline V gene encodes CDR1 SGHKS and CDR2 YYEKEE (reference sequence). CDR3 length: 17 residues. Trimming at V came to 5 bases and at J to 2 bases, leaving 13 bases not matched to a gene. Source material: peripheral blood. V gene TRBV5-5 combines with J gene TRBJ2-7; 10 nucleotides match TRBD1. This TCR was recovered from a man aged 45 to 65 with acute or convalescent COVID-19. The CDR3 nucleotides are TGTGCCAGCAGGTTCACGACAGGGGGCATCACCCCCTACGAGCAGTACTTC. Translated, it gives CASRFTTGGITPYEQYF. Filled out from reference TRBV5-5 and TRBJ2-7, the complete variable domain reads DAGVTQSPTHLIKTRGQQVTLRCSPISGHKSVSWYQQVLGQGPQFIFQYYEKEERGRGNFPDRFSARQFPNYSSELNVNALLLGDSALYLCASRFTTGGITPYEQYFGPGTRLTVT.